This record concerns one T cell receptor (beta chain) sequence. Its antigen is unknown. The sample belongs to a study of cytomegalovirus exposure and HLA in healthy donors. This PCR relied on a set of 60 Vbeta primers and 13 Jbeta primers. In the original processing: In a later analysis, the count reached some 83 million unique TCR beta chains, with 9 million to 11 million shared. Assay used: immunoSEQ multiplex PCR; TCRdb lists only in-frame clones, some missing. D and trimming come from the DNA, and the V and J calls and clone size come from that table. This sample has some 99,000 clones, with approximately 80% found just once. General study points: What was likely a sequencing artifact was a cluster of highly shared sequence variants. In vitro work confirmed that three CMV-associated chains recognize CMV antigens. Most TCR sequences proved rare, with some public TCRs found in many donors.

In germline, CDR1 is LGHNT, CDR2 FRNRAP. The CDR3 sequence is 15 residues long. The V and J ends lost 4 bases and 5 bases respectively, with 17 bases between them. The rearrangement joins TRBV12-5 to TRBJ2-5; possible D gene TRBD1, 6 bases. The sample comprised PBMCs. This clonotype was sampled from a female donor in good health and CMV-seronegative. For the CDR3, the DNA is TGTGCTAGTGGTTCAGGGGACAAGGGGGAGGAGACCCAGTACTTC. Residues: CASGSGDKGEETQYF.